This entry concerns a single TCR beta chain. The entry originates in a study of CD8+ T cells in alopecia areata. The germline V and J ends were trimmed by 1 base and 13 bases, with 14 bases remaining between them. The CDR3 covers 13 residues. The germline CDR1 and CDR2 sequences are SGHAT and FQNNGV. Extracted RNA was reverse transcribed, and the resulting cDNA served as sequencing template. TCRdb's copy holds only in-frame clones and misses some; the assay was immunoSEQ multiplex PCR. Of roughly 150,000 clones listed, about 51% were seen once; the top ten hold approximately 19%. V is TRBV11-2 and J is TRBJ2-1, with unresolved D. The TCR originated in a human donor with alopecia areata. The material was CD8+ T cells sorted from blood, obtained at week 0. The CDR3 region has the DNA TGTGCCAGCAGCTTAGTGTATTCCGATTCCCAGTTCTTC. It yields the protein CASSLVYSDSQFF.